The 15 T cell receptor beta chains given below trace back to one sample, sequenced in a study of technical replicates of blood from a few donors. Sequencing used immunoSEQ multiplex PCR; TCRdb keeps in-frame clones, though not all of them. This repertoire shows 50,000 to 60,000 clones, about 95% found once; its top ten account for less than 3.5%. The source material was PBMCs. Receptor source: a human donor in good health. Some clones in this sample may be carry-over from other donors' samples.

This rearrangement joins TRBV5-4 to TRBJ2-5; the D gene is possibly TRBD1 (6 bases). Germline V gene data show CDR1 as SGHNT and CDR2 as YYREEE (reference sequence). Trimming pared 3 bases from V and 2 bases from J, leaving 8 bases between. This CDR3 has 13 residues. The CDR3 reads CASSYGQQETQYF. The CDR3 DNA reads TGTGCCAGCAGCTACGGACAGCAAGAGACCCAGTACTTC.

The chain carries TRBV4-3 and TRBJ1-5; no reliable D call. Trimming took off 0 bases at V and 6 bases at J, with 15 bases between the two ends. The CDR3 contains 16 residues. Germline V gives CDR1 LGHNA, CDR2 YSLEER. CDR3 sequence reads: CASSQDFRGARQPQHF. DNA for the CDR3: TGCGCCAGCAGCCAAGATTTTCGGGGAGCCCGTCAGCCCCAGCATTTT.

The chain recombines TRBV6-5 with TRBJ1-4; 8 bases align to TRBD1. The CDR3 sequence is 14 residues long. Looked up from germline, CDR1 is MNHEY and CDR2 is SVGAGI. The V gene end was trimmed by 5 bases and the J gene end by 8 bases; junction bases not matched to a gene: 7. CDR3: CASSNAGGREKLFF. The CDR3 DNA reads as TGTGCCAGCAGTAATGCAGGGGGCCGGGAAAAACTGTTTTTT.

The V gene is TRBV2, the J gene TRBJ2-5, with a weak D call TRBD2 (6 bases). Trimming pared 8 bases from V and 0 bases from J, leaving 10 bases between. CDR3 length equals 13 residues. CDR1 and CDR2 (germline): SNHLY, FYNNEI. The CDR3 spells CASEGGDQETQYF. The CDR3 nucleotides are TGTGCCAGCGAAGGCGGGGACCAAGAGACCCAGTACTTC.

The V call is TRBV7-8, the J call TRBJ2-7, with 9 bases fitting TRBD1. This CDR3 spans 15 amino acids. V lost 5 bases to trimming and J lost 4 bases; unmatched junction nucleotides: 9. Per the germline V gene, CDR1 is SGHVS and CDR2 is FQNEAQ. CDR3 region: CASSPTRTGEYEQYF. CDR3 DNA sequence: TGTGCCAGCAGCCCAACGCGGACAGGGGAATACGAGCAGTACTTC.

This clone was detected only once. J is TRBJ2-5 and V is TRBV6-1, with D tentatively TRBD2 (5 bases). Trimming took 2 bases from V and 1 from J, leaving 8 bases between them. This CDR3 is 14 amino acids long. Germline V lookup: CDR1 MNHNS, CDR2 SASEGT. Here the CDR3 reads CASSERGFQETQYF. The CDR3 region has the DNA TGTGCCAGCAGTGAACGGGGATTCCAAGAGACCCAGTACTTC.

This clone occurred once. The gene calls are TRBV30 and TRBJ2-1; 7 bases fit TRBD2. CDR1 GTSNPN and CDR2 SVGIG come from the germline V gene (reference sequence). The trim removed 3 bases at V and 4 bases at J, leaving 9 bases unmatched. The CDR3 spans 15 residues. The CDR3 coding sequence is TGTGCCTGGAGCGAGCGGGAAAGGGGTTACAATGAGCAGTTCTTC. Protein sequence: CAWSERERGYNEQFF. The variable domain in full, with the rest retrieved from reference TRBV30 and TRBJ2-1, is SQTIHQWPATLVQPVGSPLSLECTVEGTSNPNLYWYRQAAGRGLQLLFYSVGIGQISSEVPQNLSASRPQDRQFILSSKKLLLSDSGFYLCAWSERERGYNEQFFGPGTRLTVL.

The chain employs TRBV19 and TRBJ1-5; D ambiguous. Germline V gives CDR1 LNHDA, CDR2 SQIVND (reference sequence). Trimming pared 2 bases from V and 0 bases from J, leaving 11 bases between. This CDR3 spans 16 amino acids. CDR3: CASSIWASYSNQPQHF. CDR3 DNA: TGTGCCAGTAGTATATGGGCCAGCTATAGCAATCAGCCCCAGCATTTT.

The chain is built from TRBV11-2 and TRBJ1-2, with a tentative D call TRBD1 (6 bases). From germline, CDR1 is SGHAT and CDR2 FQNNGV. This CDR3 region has 14 residues. V dropped 0 bases and J dropped 2 bases, with 7 bases sitting between them. For the CDR3, the DNA is TGTGCCAGCAGCTTAGACAGGGGAAACTATGGCTACACCTTC. This encodes CASSLDRGNYGYTF.

The chain recombines TRBV6-5 with TRBJ2-7, with 12 nucleotides matching TRBD1. The CDR3 sequence is 13 residues long. Trimming cost V 0 bases and J 11 bases; bases outside gene matches: 2. Germline lookup yields CDR1 MNHEY and CDR2 SVGAGI. Here the CDR3 DNA reads TGTGCCAGCAGTTACTCGGGGACAGGGGGCAAGTACTTC. It specifies CASSYSGTGGKYF.

The chain couples TRBV7-9 to TRBJ2-5; D gene ambiguous. Germline CDR1 reads SEHNR; CDR2 reads FQNEAQ (reference sequence). CDR3 length: 14 residues. Trimming cost V 0 bases and J 7 bases, with 12 bases left between them. Here the CDR3 DNA reads TGTGCCAGCAGCTTAGCGTCGACCGCGGTGACCCAGTACTTC. It codes for CASSLASTAVTQYF.

CDR3 residues: CASSLGTDSNQPQHF. The DNA of the CDR3 is TGTGCCAGCAGCCTCGGGACAGATAGCAATCAGCCCCAGCATTTT. The chain carries TRBV9 and TRBJ1-5, with 7 positions matching TRBD1. CDR1 is SGDLS and CDR2 is YYNGEE in the germline V gene. The trim removed 4 bases at V and 0 bases at J, leaving 4 bases unmatched. CDR3 length: 15 residues.

The chain joins TRBV2 to TRBJ1-5, with unresolved D. CDR3 length: 15 residues. Germline-derived CDR1 and CDR2 are SNHLY and FYNNEI. Trimming took off 2 bases at V and 0 bases at J, with 8 bases between the two ends. CDR3 in DNA: TGTGCCAGCAGTGAAATCGGGAATAGCAATCAGCCCCAGCATTTT. Its translation: CASSEIGNSNQPQHF.

The rearrangement links TRBV6-1 to TRBJ2-1, with 8 bases lining up with TRBD1. CDR3 length equals 15 residues. CDR1 MNHNS and CDR2 SASEGT come from the germline V gene. J gave up 1 base and V 2 bases, and 1 base lay outside the gene matches. The CDR3: CASSEWTGSYNEQFF. CDR3 coding DNA: TGTGCCAGCAGTGAATGGACAGGGTCCTACAATGAGCAGTTCTTC.

To note about this clone: One end of the junction fails to match germline, which may point to a read error. The chain is built from TRBV7-8 and TRBJ2-7; weak D call: TRBD2 (6 bases). This CDR3 region has 15 residues. From germline, CDR1 is SGHVS and CDR2 FQNEAQ. The CDR3: CASSFRDSSTYEQCF. Written as DNA, the CDR3 is TGTGCCAGCAGCTTCCGGGACTCCTCGACCTACGAGCAGTGCTTC.